This entry lists 9 T cell receptor beta chains sequenced from one sample in a study of metastatic and nonmetastatic thyroid tumors. Patients were all untreated before their thyroid surgery. MiXCR was used by TCRdb to re-call the PCR reads. The sample holds 10,000 to 12,000 clones; 25% to 35% are singletons and the top ten take about 11%. Sequencing input: tumor tissue. The origin of the receptors is a male donor with papillary thyroid cancer or a benign thyroid nodule (not recorded which). Some clones in this sample may be carry-over from other donors' samples.

This clone is labeled medium-sized. Other DNA sequences from this sample encode an identical CDR3 as well. The CDR3 sequence: CASGQGLSTDTQYF. The CDR3 bases are TGTGCCAGCGGGCAGGGCCTAAGCACAGATACGCAGTATTTT. The chain has TRBV2 and TRBJ2-3; tentatively, D is TRBD1 (5 bases). The CDR3 consists of 14 residues. The V end was cut by 8 bases, the J end by 0 bases, with 12 bases between. The germline CDR1 and CDR2 sequences are SNHLY and FYNNEI.

By share, this clone ranks as medium-sized. CDR3 region: CASSLGTSSDGYTF. The CDR3 region has the DNA TGCGCCAGCAGCTTGGGGACTAGTAGCGATGGCTACACCTTC. The genes are TRBV5-1 and TRBJ1-2; D remains unclear. This CDR3 comprises 14 residues. With 0 bases removed from V and 6 bases from J, the gap between germline ends came to 12 bases. Germline CDR1 is SGHRS and CDR2 is YFSETQ.

The V call is TRBV18, the J call TRBJ2-7; D ambiguous. Germline V gives CDR1 KGHSH, CDR2 LQKENI. The ends were cut back, 5 bases at V and 5 bases at J, with 7 bases in the middle. This CDR3 region has 11 residues. Here the CDR3 DNA reads TGTGCCAGCTCAAGTAGCCACGAGCAGTACTTC. Translation gives CASSSSHEQYF.

This clone was counted ten times or more. V and J are TRBV2 and TRBJ2-1; D may be TRBD2 (6 bases). Per the germline V gene, CDR1 is SNHLY and CDR2 is FYNNEI. Trimming cost V 7 bases and J 2 bases, with 9 bases left between them. This CDR3 is 13 amino acids long. CDR3 amino acids: CASTRGAYNEQFF. The DNA of the CDR3 is TGTGCCAGCACTCGCGGGGCCTACAATGAGCAGTTCTTC.

This clone was seen many times. V and J are TRBV12-3 or TRBV12-4 and TRBJ2-3; TRBD2 is a possible D gene (6 bases). Trimming cost V 8 bases and J 1 base, with 10 bases left between them. This CDR3 is 13 amino acids long. The CDR3 DNA follows: TGTGCCAGCCGATCGGGGGGCACAGATACGCAGTATTTT. Its protein is CASRSGGTDTQYF.

The rearrangement links TRBV20-1 to TRBJ2-3, with a weak D call TRBD2 (5 bases). The germline V and J ends were trimmed by 2 bases and 3 bases, with 9 bases remaining between them. CDR3 length: 13 amino acids. Germline V lookup: CDR1 DFQATT, CDR2 SNEGSKA (reference sequence). CDR3 protein: CSARSSGTDTQYF. The CDR3 DNA is TGCAGTGCTAGAAGCAGCGGAACAGATACGCAGTATTTT.

This sequence joins TRBV5-1 and TRBJ1-3; a weak D match, TRBD1 (6 bases). From germline, CDR1 is SGHRS and CDR2 YFSETQ. The length of the CDR3 is 14 residues. The germline V and J ends were trimmed by 5 bases and 8 bases, with 17 bases remaining between them. The DNA of the CDR3 is TGCGCCAGCAGGCCACGGACCGGGGGGCACACCATATATTTT. Residues: CASRPRTGGHTIYF.

This chain links TRBV7-2 with TRBJ1-1; D remains unclear. CDR3 length: 13 residues. The germline V gene has CDR1 SGHTA and CDR2 FQGNSA. Trimming took 5 bases from V and 3 from J, leaving 10 bases between them. CDR3 sequence: CASSRRADTEAFF. The CDR3 DNA follows: TGTGCCAGCAGCCGAAGAGCAGACACTGAAGCTTTCTTT.

Sample share makes this clone medium-sized (0.01 to 0.1%). The chain is built from TRBV7-9 and TRBJ2-7, with D possibly TRBD2 on 7 matching bases. The CDR3 loop spans 13 amino acids. The V end lost 3 bases, the J end lost 7 bases, and 13 bases lay between the germline ends. The germline V gene has CDR1 SEHNR and CDR2 FQNEAQ (reference sequence). Here the CDR3 reads CASSFRGAGEQYF. The CDR3 DNA follows: TGTGCCAGCAGCTTTCGGGGGGCGGGTGAGCAGTACTTC.